Listed below are T cell receptor beta chains from one sample, sequenced in a study of beta chain features in type 1 diabetes. TCRdb's copy holds only in-frame clones and misses some; the assay was immunoSEQ multiplex PCR. The table has 300,000 or so clones, roughly an eighth seen once. Material: naive CD4+ T cells from blood. These receptor sequences come from a man in his thirties or forties with type 1 diabetes. Both conserved end residues are part of each CDR3. Each record gives: clone size, D gene, V gene, J gene, CDR3 protein, CDR3 DNA. D genes are given only for firm matches. Only some rows state a clone size, as once, few, many or a class for expanded clones.

clone_size: few
d_call: .
v_call: TRBV5-1
j_call: TRBJ2-3
cdr3_aa: CASSFNGVGTDTQYF
cdr3_nt: TGCGCCAGCAGCTTTAACGGGGTGGGCACAGATACGCAGTATTTT

clone_size: .
d_call: TRBD2
v_call: TRBV5-1
j_call: TRBJ2-1
cdr3_aa: CASSRPVAGSHEQFF
cdr3_nt: TGCGCCAGCAGCCGACCGGTAGCGGGATCCCATGAGCAGTTCTTC

clone_size: few
d_call: TRBD2
v_call: TRBV28
j_call: TRBJ2-7
cdr3_aa: CASSRTSVPTYEQYF
cdr3_nt: TGTGCCAGCAGCCGAACTAGCGTCCCCACCTACGAGCAGTACTTC

clone_size: .
d_call: TRBD1
v_call: TRBV30
j_call: TRBJ2-5
cdr3_aa: CAWSRDRAETQYF
cdr3_nt: TGTGCCTGGAGTCGGGACAGGGCAGAGACCCAGTACTTC

clone_size: .
d_call: .
v_call: TRBV28
j_call: TRBJ1-1
cdr3_aa: CASLTAMNTEAFF
cdr3_nt: TGTGCCAGCCTGACAGCCATGAACACTGAAGCTTTCTTT

clone_size: .
d_call: TRBD2
v_call: TRBV7-9
j_call: TRBJ2-5
cdr3_aa: CASSSGLAGVSETQYF
cdr3_nt: TGTGCCAGCAGCTCGGGACTAGCGGGAGTATCAGAGACCCAGTACTTC

clone_size: few
d_call: TRBD1
v_call: TRBV7-2
j_call: TRBJ1-1
cdr3_aa: CASRPSGGRTEAFF
cdr3_nt: TGTGCCAGCAGACCGTCAGGGGGCCGGACTGAAGCTTTCTTT

clone_size: .
d_call: TRBD2
v_call: TRBV4-3
j_call: TRBJ2-1
cdr3_aa: CASSRAPATSGNRPGQFF
cdr3_nt: TGCGCCAGCAGCCGCGCCCCCGCGACTAGCGGGAATCGGCCCGGTCAGTTCTTC

clone_size: .
d_call: TRBD1
v_call: TRBV7-2
j_call: TRBJ2-7
cdr3_aa: CASSLLIGSNRGNEQYF
cdr3_nt: TGTGCCAGCAGCTTACTAATCGGATCCAACAGGGGCAACGAGCAGTACTTC

clone_size: .
d_call: TRBD2
v_call: TRBV15
j_call: TRBJ2-7
cdr3_aa: CATSRELAGGLGEQYF
cdr3_nt: TGTGCCACCAGCAGAGAACTAGCGGGAGGGCTCGGCGAGCAGTACTTC

clone_size: .
d_call: TRBD2
v_call: TRBV18
j_call: TRBJ2-3
cdr3_aa: CASSPRLAGGTDTQYF
cdr3_nt: TGTGCCAGCTCACCGAGACTAGCGGGAGGAACAGATACGCAGTATTTT

clone_size: few
d_call: .
v_call: TRBV28
j_call: TRBJ2-3
cdr3_aa: CASSPTGRPDTQYF
cdr3_nt: TGTGCCAGCAGCCCGACAGGGAGGCCAGATACGCAGTATTTT

clone_size: few
d_call: TRBD1
v_call: TRBV30
j_call: TRBJ2-7
cdr3_aa: CAWSRDREPYEQYF
cdr3_nt: TGTGCCTGGAGCCGGGACAGGGAGCCTTACGAGCAGTACTTC

clone_size: few
d_call: .
v_call: TRBV9
j_call: TRBJ2-1
cdr3_aa: CASSAGGTPVNEQFF
cdr3_nt: TGTGCCAGCAGCGCCGGGGGGACACCTGTAAATGAGCAGTTCTTC

clone_size: .
d_call: .
v_call: TRBV30
j_call: TRBJ2-1
cdr3_aa: CAWSLGSHEQFF
cdr3_nt: TGTGCCTGGAGTCTGGGGAGCCATGAGCAGTTCTTC

clone_size: .
d_call: TRBD1
v_call: TRBV10-3
j_call: TRBJ1-1
cdr3_aa: CAISSDRLIEAFF
cdr3_nt: TGTGCCATCAGTTCGGACAGGCTGATAGAAGCTTTCTTT

clone_size: .
d_call: .
v_call: TRBV5-1
j_call: TRBJ2-5
cdr3_aa: CASSTGLRETQYF
cdr3_nt: TGCGCCAGCAGTACAGGGTTGAGGGAGACCCAGTACTTC

clone_size: .
d_call: TRBD2
v_call: TRBV12-5
j_call: TRBJ2-5
cdr3_aa: CASGGLAETQYF
cdr3_nt: TGTGCTAGTGGCGGACTAGCCGAGACCCAGTACTTC

clone_size: few
d_call: .
v_call: TRBV4-1
j_call: TRBJ1-2
cdr3_aa: CASSQGTGNYGYTF
cdr3_nt: TGCGCCAGCAGCCAAGGAACAGGGAATTATGGCTACACCTTC

clone_size: few
d_call: TRBD1
v_call: TRBV9
j_call: TRBJ1-2
cdr3_aa: CASSLRADRNYGYTF
cdr3_nt: TGTGCCAGCAGCCTTAGGGCGGACAGGAACTATGGCTACACCTTC

clone_size: few
d_call: TRBD1
v_call: TRBV6-6
j_call: TRBJ2-7
cdr3_aa: CASEDRGRIYEQYF
cdr3_nt: TGTGCCAGCGAAGACAGGGGGCGAATCTACGAGCAGTACTTC

clone_size: few
d_call: .
v_call: TRBV10-3
j_call: TRBJ2-1
cdr3_aa: CAISGEYNEQFF
cdr3_nt: TGTGCCATCAGCGGGGAGTACAATGAGCAGTTCTTC

clone_size: .
d_call: .
v_call: TRBV28
j_call: TRBJ2-7
cdr3_aa: CASSSAAGWMSEQYF
cdr3_nt: TGTGCCAGCAGTTCCGCCGCGGGTTGGATGTCCGAGCAGTACTTC

clone_size: .
d_call: .
v_call: TRBV25-1
j_call: TRBJ2-1
cdr3_aa: CASIWDILNNDEQFF
cdr3_nt: TGTGCCAGCATATGGGACATCCTAAACAATGATGAGCAGTTCTTC

clone_size: .
d_call: TRBD1
v_call: TRBV6-5
j_call: TRBJ2-7
cdr3_aa: CASRDSGQGVYEQYF
cdr3_nt: TGTGCCAGCAGAGATTCCGGACAGGGAGTCTACGAGCAGTACTTC

clone_size: .
d_call: TRBD2
v_call: TRBV27
j_call: TRBJ2-1
cdr3_aa: CASSSLLRTSIYNEQFF
cdr3_nt: TGTGCCAGCAGTTCCTTACTTCGGACTAGCATCTACAATGAGCAGTTCTTC

clone_size: .
d_call: .
v_call: TRBV7-9
j_call: TRBJ1-3
cdr3_aa: CASSLEGRNTIYF
cdr3_nt: TGTGCCAGCAGCTTAGAGGGGAGAAACACCATATATTTT